Presented here are 9 T cell receptor beta chains from one specimen sequenced in a study of T cell changes during pregnancy in multiple sclerosis. Here immunoSEQ multiplex PCR was the method, and the copy in TCRdb shows in-frame clones only, minus some. The sample holds about 60,000 clones, 90% to 95% seen once. Material: CD8+ T cells from peripheral blood mononuclear cells, obtained in the second trimester of pregnancy. Receptors originate from a female donor with multiple sclerosis, enrolled in a pregnancy study.

Only a few counts were recorded for this clone. The J gene is TRBJ1-1, the V gene TRBV4-2, with D perhaps matching TRBD1 (5 bases). Germline V gene data show CDR1 as LGHNA and CDR2 as YNFKEQ. The CDR3 runs 14 residues. Between the trimmed V and J ends, which lost 4 bases and 1 base, there was a span of 10 bases. In nucleotides, the CDR3 is TGTGCCAGCAGCCCCACGACAGAGAACACTGAAGCTTTCTTT. Translation gives CASSPTTENTEAFF.

The genes are TRBV7-2 and TRBJ1-1, with D unresolved. CDR1 is SGHTA, CDR2 FQGNSA, per germline. The CDR3 spans 16 residues. The V and J ends lost 1 base and 0 bases respectively, with 12 bases between them. CDR3 protein: CASSLVRTGMNTEAFF. The DNA of the CDR3 is TGTGCCAGCAGCTTAGTTAGGACGGGGATGAACACTGAAGCTTTCTTT.

The chain carries TRBV27 and TRBJ1-3; D is unclear. The CDR3 is 15 amino acids. V shed 6 bases and J shed 0 bases, with 12 bases lying between them. Germline CDR1 MNHEY, CDR2 SMNVEV (reference sequence). The CDR3 bases are TGTGCCAGCAGGGATGGACTGCTCTCTGGAAACACCATATATTTT. Protein product: CASRDGLLSGNTIYF.

The chain employs TRBV7-2 and TRBJ2-7; TRBD2 matches at 9 bases. The CDR3 length is 15 residues. Germline V gene lookup returns CDR1 SGHTA and CDR2 FQGNSA. V shed 4 bases, J shed 6 bases, and the junction held 10 bases outside the gene matches. CDR3 DNA sequence: TGTGCCAGCAGCTACCGCGGGGGGGCCGCAGGCGAGCAGTACTTC. It is translated as CASSYRGGAAGEQYF.

This chain uses TRBV2 with TRBJ1-1, with TRBD1 as a possible D gene (6 bases). V shed 6 bases and J shed 3 bases, with 17 bases lying between them. Germline V lookup: CDR1 SNHLY, CDR2 FYNNEI. The CDR3 spans 15 residues. The CDR3 nucleotides read TGTGCCAGCAGATCCAGGGGCGGAATGGACACTGAAGCTTTCTTT. Amino acids: CASRSRGGMDTEAFF. The full variable domain, with the rest looked up from reference TRBV2 and TRBJ1-1, is EPEVTQTPSHQVTQMGQEVILRCVPISNHLYFYWYRQILGQKVEFLVSFYNNEISEKSEIFDDQFSVERPDGSNFTLKIRSTKLEDSAMYFCASRSRGGMDTEAFFGQGTRLTVV.

This chain joins TRBV7-3 and TRBJ1-1; D is uncertain. The V end lost 2 bases, the J end lost 4 bases, and 8 bases lay between the germline ends. Germline CDR1 and CDR2: SGHTA and FQGTGA. The CDR3 has 13 residues. This CDR3 is CASSLGGVTEAFF. The CDR3 DNA follows: TGTGCCAGCAGCTTAGGAGGAGTCACTGAAGCTTTCTTT.

The V and J genes are TRBV6-1 and TRBJ1-4; TRBD1 is a possible D gene (6 bases). Germline CDR1 reads MNHNS; CDR2 reads SASEGT. Trimming left V 7 bases short and J 4 bases short, with 13 bases between. This CDR3 comprises 14 residues. The CDR3 DNA is TGTGCCAGCAAAAAGGACAGTTTTAATGAAAAACTGTTTTTT. This sequence encodes CASKKDSFNEKLFF.

This clone has a single count. The rearrangement uses TRBV7-6 and TRBJ2-3, with 7 nucleotides matching TRBD1. CDR1 SGHVS and CDR2 FNYEAQ come from the germline V gene. The trim removed 3 bases at V and 1 base at J, leaving 1 base unmatched. The CDR3 spans 14 residues. In DNA, the CDR3 is TGTGCCAGCAGCTTGGGGACAGGCACAGATACGCAGTATTTT. Residues: CASSLGTGTDTQYF.

This rearrangement joins TRBV19 to TRBJ2-7, with TRBD1 matching over 9 bases. Per germline, CDR1 LNHDA and CDR2 SQIVND (reference sequence). There are 15 residues in the CDR3. V shed 4 bases, J shed 3 bases, and the junction held 7 bases outside the gene matches. CDR3 DNA: TGTGCCAGTAGTACCACAGGGGGCGCGGGCTACGAGCAGTACTTC. This sequence encodes CASSTTGGAGYEQYF. Supplemented by reference TRBV19 and TRBJ2-7, the full variable domain reads DGGITQSPKYLFRKEGQNVTLSCEQNLNHDAMYWYRQDPGQGLRLIYYSQIVNDFQKGDIAEGYSVSREKKESFPLTVTSAQKNPTAFYLCASSTTGGAGYEQYFGPGTRLTVT.